This entry concerns a single T cell receptor (beta chain). The CDR3 sequence is 14 residues long. Germline V CDR1 and CDR2: SNHLY, FYNNEI. Losses at the gene ends were 8 bases for V and 3 bases for J; bases not matched to a gene: 6. The data were produced by immunoSEQ multiplex PCR, yet TCRdb's version contains in-frame clones alone and is incomplete. Here the sample spans around 68,000 clones, 95% to 98% being singletons. The sample comes from a study of technical replicates of blood from a handful of donors. The sample comprised T cells isolated from PBMCs. J is TRBJ1-5 and V is TRBV2; 8 bases align to TRBD1. The sequence was obtained from a human donor in good health. This CDR3 reads CASAGQGTNQPQHF. In DNA form, the CDR3 reads TGTGCCAGCGCTGGACAGGGAACCAATCAGCCCCAGCATTTT.